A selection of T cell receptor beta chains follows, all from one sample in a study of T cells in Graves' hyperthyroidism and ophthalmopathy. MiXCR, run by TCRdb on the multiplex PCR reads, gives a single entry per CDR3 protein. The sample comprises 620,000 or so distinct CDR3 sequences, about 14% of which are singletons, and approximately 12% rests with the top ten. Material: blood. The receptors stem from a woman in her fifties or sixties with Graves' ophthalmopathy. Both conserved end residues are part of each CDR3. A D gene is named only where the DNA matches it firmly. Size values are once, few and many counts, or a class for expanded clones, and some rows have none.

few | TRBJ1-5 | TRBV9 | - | CASSVRNPIRHEDQPQHF | TGTGCCAGCAGCGTACGAAACCCCATTAGACATGAAGACCAGCCCCAGCATTTT
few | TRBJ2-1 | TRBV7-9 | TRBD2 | CASSHSGLAGDPDDNEQFF | TGTGCCAGCTCACACTCGGGACTAGCGGGAGACCCTGATGACAATGAGCAGTTCTTC
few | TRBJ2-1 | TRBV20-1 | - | CSARDTGSYNEQFF | TGCAGTGCTAGAGATACGGGCTCCTACAATGAGCAGTTCTTC
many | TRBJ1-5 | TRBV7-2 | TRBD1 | CASSLASTGVGNQPQHF | TGTGCCAGCAGCTTAGCAAGTACAGGGGTTGGCAATCAGCCCCAGCATTTT
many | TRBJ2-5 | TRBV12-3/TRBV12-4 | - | CASSLGRKWMETQYF | TGTGCCAGCAGTTTGGGGAGGAAGTGGATGGAGACCCAGTACTTC
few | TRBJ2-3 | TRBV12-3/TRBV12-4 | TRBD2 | CASSSRLAGGADTQYF | TGTGCCAGCAGTTCCAGACTAGCGGGAGGTGCAGATACGCAGTATTTT
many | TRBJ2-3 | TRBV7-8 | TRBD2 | CASSSRTRTRTDTQYF | TGTGCCAGCAGCTCACGGACTAGGACGCGGACAGATACGCAGTATTTT
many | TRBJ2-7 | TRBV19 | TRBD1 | CASSPPGQGASKHGSYEQYF | TGTGCCAGTAGTCCCCCGGGACAGGGGGCTTCTAAGCACGGCTCCTACGAGCAGTACTTC
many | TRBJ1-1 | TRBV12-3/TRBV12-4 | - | CASSPPRDGEAFF | TGTGCCAGCAGTCCCCCACGGGACGGTGAAGCTTTCTTT
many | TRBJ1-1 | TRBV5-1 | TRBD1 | CASSRGPGGNTEAFF | TGCGCCAGCTCCCGGGGGCCAGGGGGCAACACTGAAGCTTTCTTT
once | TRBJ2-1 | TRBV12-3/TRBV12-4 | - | CASSLDDRFLIF | TGTGCCAGCAGTTTAGATGACCGTTTTCTGATCTTC
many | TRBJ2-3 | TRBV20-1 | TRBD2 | CSARLSGHSTDTQYF | TGCAGTGCTAGACTTAGCGGGCATAGCACAGATACGCAGTATTTT
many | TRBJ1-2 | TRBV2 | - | CASSGRAGRGYTF | TGTGCCAGCAGTGGAAGGGCTGGGCGAGGCTACACCTTC
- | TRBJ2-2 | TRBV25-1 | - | CASSEFGGINTGELFF | TGTGCCAGCAGTGAATTTGGCGGGATCAACACCGGGGAGCTGTTTTTT
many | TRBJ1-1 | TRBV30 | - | CAWSVRGPRDTEAFF | TGTGCCTGGAGTGTACGGGGTCCCCGAGACACTGAAGCTTTCTTT
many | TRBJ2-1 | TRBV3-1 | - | CASSQDPSSYNEQFF | TGTGCCAGCAGCCAAGACCCGAGCTCCTACAATGAGCAGTTCTTC
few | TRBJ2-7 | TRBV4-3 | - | CASSQAHSPYEQYF | TGCGCCAGCAGCCAAGCTCACAGTCCCTACGAGCAGTACTTC
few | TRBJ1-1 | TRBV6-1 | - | CASSKGWATEAFF | TGTGCCAGCAGTAAAGGGTGGGCCACTGAAGCTTTCTTT
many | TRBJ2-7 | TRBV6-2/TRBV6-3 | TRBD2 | CASSSGLAEQYF | TGTGCCAGCAGTTCAGGACTAGCCGAGCAGTACTTC
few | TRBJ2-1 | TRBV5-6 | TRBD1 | CASSENRGLVYNEQFF | TGTGCCAGCAGTGAGAACAGGGGGCTTGTCTACAATGAGCAGTTCTTC
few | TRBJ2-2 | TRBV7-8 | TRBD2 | CASSLETSVVGELFF | TGTGCCAGCAGCTTAGAGACTAGCGTTGTCGGGGAGCTGTTTTTT
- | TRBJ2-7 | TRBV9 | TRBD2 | CASSPRAGGGFDEQYF | TGTGCCAGCAGCCCCCGGGCGGGGGGCGGCTTCGACGAGCAGTACTTC
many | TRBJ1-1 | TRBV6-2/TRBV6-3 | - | CASKLTGANTEAFF | TGTGCCAGCAAACTGACAGGAGCGAACACTGAAGCTTTCTTT
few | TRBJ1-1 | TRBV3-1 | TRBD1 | CASSPQQGPGTEAFF | TGTGCCAGCAGCCCACAACAGGGGCCGGGCACTGAAGCTTTCTTT
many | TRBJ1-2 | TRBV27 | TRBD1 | CASSFNGQGALGYTF | TGTGCCAGCAGTTTCAATGGACAGGGGGCGCTTGGCTACACCTTC
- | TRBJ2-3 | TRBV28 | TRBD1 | CASSLFAGTASTDTQYF | TGTGCCAGCAGTTTATTCGCCGGGACAGCTAGCACAGATACGCAGTATTTT
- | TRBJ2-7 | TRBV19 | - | CASSIDRSTYEQYF | TGTGCCAGTAGTATAGATCGTTCCACCTACGAGCAGTACTTC
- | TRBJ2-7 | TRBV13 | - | CASSLAPETRGYEQYF | TGTGCCAGCAGCTTGGCCCCCGAGACGAGAGGGTACGAGCAGTACTTC
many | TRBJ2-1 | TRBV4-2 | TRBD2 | CASRGLAGKSHEQFF | TGTGCCAGCCGCGGACTAGCGGGAAAGTCGCATGAGCAGTTCTTC
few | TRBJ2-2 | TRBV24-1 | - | CATSDFGGANTGELFF | TGTGCCACCAGTGATTTTGGAGGAGCGAACACCGGGGAGCTGTTTTTT
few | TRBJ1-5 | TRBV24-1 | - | CATSGQRAGNQPQHF | TGTGCCACCAGTGGACAGAGAGCGGGAAATCAGCCCCAGCATTTT
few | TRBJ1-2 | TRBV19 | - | CASSISGRVLSYTF | TGTGCCAGTAGTATATCCGGCAGGGTTCTTAGCTACACCTTC
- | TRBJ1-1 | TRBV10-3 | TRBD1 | CAISEPNPGTGGFEAFF | TGTGCCATCAGTGAGCCGAACCCGGGAACAGGGGGTTTTGAAGCTTTCTTT
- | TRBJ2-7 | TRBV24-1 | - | CATSDPGFEQYF | TGTGCCACCAGTGACCCCGGGTTCGAGCAGTACTTC
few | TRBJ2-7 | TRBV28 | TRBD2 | CASSLLEREGGSYEQYF | TGTGCCAGCAGTTTATTAGAGCGGGAGGGCGGGTCCTACGAGCAGTACTTC
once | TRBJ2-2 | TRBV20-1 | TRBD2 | CSVSPSGSVAGELFF | TGCAGTGTTAGCCCTAGCGGGAGTGTCGCCGGGGAGCTGTTTTTT
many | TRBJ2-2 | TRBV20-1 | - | CSARDTGPGELFF | TGCAGTGCTAGAGATACGGGGCCCGGGGAGCTGTTTTTT
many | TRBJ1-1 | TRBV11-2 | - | CASRLRGNTEAFF | TGTGCCAGCAGGCTGAGAGGGAACACTGAAGCTTTCTTT
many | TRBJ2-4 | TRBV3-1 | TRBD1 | CASSPPGTGTNIQYF | TGTGCCAGCAGCCCCCCTGGGACAGGGACGAACATTCAGTACTTC
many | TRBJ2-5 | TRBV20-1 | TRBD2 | CSARRGAASAWDLETQYF | TGCAGTGCTAGGCGGGGGGCGGCTAGCGCCTGGGATCTTGAGACCCAGTACTTC
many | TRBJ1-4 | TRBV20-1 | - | CRGGSGVKLFF | TGCAGGGGGGGGTCAGGGGTTAAACTGTTTTTT
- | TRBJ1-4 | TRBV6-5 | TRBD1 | CASSYSGTGGGKLFF | TGTGCCAGCAGTTACTCCGGGACAGGGGGCGGGAAACTGTTTTTT
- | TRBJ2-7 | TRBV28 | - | CATLEAPYEQYF | TGTGCCACCCTGGAGGCCCCCTACGAGCAGTACTTC
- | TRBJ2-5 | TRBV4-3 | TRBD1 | CASSQAQGARQETQYF | TGCGCCAGCAGCCAAGCGCAGGGGGCGCGCCAAGAGACCCAGTACTTC
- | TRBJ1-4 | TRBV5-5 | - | CASSSLIDEKLFF | TGTGCCAGCAGCTCGTTAATAGATGAAAAACTGTTTTTT
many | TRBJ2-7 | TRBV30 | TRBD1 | CAWAGTGVYEQYF | TGTGCCTGGGCCGGGACAGGGGTTTACGAGCAGTACTTC
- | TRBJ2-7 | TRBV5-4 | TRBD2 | CASSQTSGRMDEQYF | TGTGCCAGCAGCCAAACTAGCGGGAGGATGGACGAGCAGTACTTC
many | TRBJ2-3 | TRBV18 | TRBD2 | CASSPPGLADSTDTQYF | TGTGCCAGCTCACCCCCTGGTCTAGCGGACAGCACAGATACGCAGTATTTT